Presented here are 25 T cell receptor beta chains from one specimen sequenced in a study of HIV-infected patients and healthy controls. Antiretroviral therapy had run roughly three months, about 14 weeks, before follow-up blood collection. No cell fractionation was done, so the repertoire covers all unsorted peripheral blood T cells. Alpha and beta constant-region primers primed reverse transcription of 400 to 500 ng RNA. Separate chain-specific third strand synthesis with multiplexing indices produced the alpha and beta libraries. TCRdb recomputed calls from the 5' RACE reads with MiXCR, one row per CDR3 protein. This table has some 6,100 distinct CDR3 sequences, about 7.4% appearing once. Sequenced here: blood, sampled during antiretroviral therapy. Receptors originate from an adult with HIV infection.

This clonotype is labeled as medium-sized. The genes are TRBV20-1 and TRBJ1-1; no definite D call. Trimming stripped 7 bases from V and 0 bases from J, with 9 bases between. CDR1 is DFQATT and CDR2 is SNEGSKA in the germline V gene (reference sequence). The CDR3 consists of 12 residues. The CDR3 spells CSVPQLNTEAFF. CDR3 in DNA: TGCAGTGTTCCTCAGTTGAACACTGAAGCTTTCTTT.

This clonotype has only a few counts. CDR3 protein: CTECTDTQYF. The CDR3 DNA is TGCACTGAGTGCACAGATACGCAGTATTTT. The chain links TRBV10-2 to TRBJ2-3; D gene ambiguous. The CDR3 loop spans 10 amino acids. The V gene's germline CDR1 is WSHSY and CDR2 SAAADI.

In this sample, this clonotype is medium-sized. The chain uses TRBV4-1 and TRBJ2-5; D might be TRBD2 (5 bases). CDR3 size: 16 residues. V lost 4 bases and J 1 base, leaving 16 bases between the germline ends. Germline V gene sequence: CDR1 MGHRA, CDR2 YSYEKL. The CDR3 loop reads CASSPQAAAIQETQYF. DNA for the CDR3: TGCGCCAGCAGCCCCCAAGCGGCTGCCATCCAAGAGACCCAGTACTTC.

By share of the sample, this clonotype is medium-sized. The CDR3 DNA reads TGTGCCAGCAGACCCACCGAAGGAGCAACTAATGAAAAACTGTTTTTT. This encodes CASRPTEGATNEKLFF. V is TRBV11-2 and J is TRBJ1-4, with D hard to call. V gave up 6 bases and J gave up 0 bases, with 14 bases separating them. The CDR3 contains 16 residues. Per the germline V gene, CDR1 is SGHAT and CDR2 is FQNNGV.

This clonotype was seen ten or more times. CDR3 sequence reads: CASSPGVGEGETQYF. For the CDR3, the DNA is TGTGCCAGCAGTCCTGGGGTAGGGGAGGGAGAGACCCAGTACTTC. The chain is built from TRBV6-1 and TRBJ2-5; 7 bases are shared with TRBD2. With 5 bases clipped from V and 4 bases from J, the junction kept 10 bases outside the gene matches. This CDR3 is built from 15 residues. The V gene's germline CDR1 is MNHNS and CDR2 SASEGT.

This clonotype was counted many times. This rearrangement joins TRBV5-1 to TRBJ1-3; the D is unclear. The CDR3 is 17 amino acids. Trimming took off 0 bases at V and 0 bases at J, with 13 bases between the two ends. Germline assignment: CDR1 SGHRS and CDR2 YFSETQ. CDR3 DNA: TGCGCCAGCAGCTTGGCGGCCGGAGGGAGCTCTGGAAACACCATATATTTT. It yields the protein CASSLAAGGSSGNTIYF. Variable domain in full (rest from reference TRBV5-1 and TRBJ1-3): KAGVTQTPRYLIKTRGQQVTLSCSPISGHRSVSWYQQTPGQGLQFLFEYFSETQRNKGNFPGRFSGRQFSNSRSEMNVSTLELGDSALYLCASSLAAGGSSGNTIYFGEGSWLTVV.

This clonotype rates as medium-sized (0.01 to 0.1%). The rearrangement uses TRBV28 and TRBJ2-7, with TRBD2 matching over 8 bases. Germline V gives CDR1 MDHEN, CDR2 SYDVKM. The CDR3 is made up of 16 amino acids. J was trimmed by 3 bases and V by 2 bases; bases with no gene match: 9. CDR3 DNA sequence: TGTGCCAGCAGTTTAAACCAGCGGGGGCACCTCTACGAGCAGTACTTC. Translating it yields CASSLNQRGHLYEQYF.

In this sample, this clonotype is medium-sized. The rearrangement uses TRBV6-6 and TRBJ1-4; 9 positions match TRBD1. This CDR3 is built from 15 residues. Germline V gene sequence: CDR1 MNHNY, CDR2 SVGAGI (reference sequence). V shed 5 bases and J 5 bases; nucleotides not matched to a gene: 6. In nucleotides, the CDR3 is TGTGCCAGCAGTCCCTCCGGGACAGGGAATGAAAAACTGTTTTTT. It specifies CASSPSGTGNEKLFF.

This clonotype counts as medium-sized (0.01 to 0.1%). The chain is built from TRBV12-5 and TRBJ2-3, with a weak D call TRBD2 (6 bases). Trimming took 6 bases from V and 1 from J, leaving 11 bases between them. CDR3 length: 14 amino acids. Germline values: CDR1 LGHNT, CDR2 FRNRAP. CDR3 amino acids: CASGPSSGTDTQYF. As DNA, the CDR3 is TGTGCTAGTGGCCCGTCTAGCGGCACAGATACGCAGTATTTT.

Sample share makes this clonotype medium-sized. The rearrangement links TRBV29-1 to TRBJ1-4, with D maybe TRBD1 (6 bases). Germline values: CDR1 SQVTM, CDR2 ANQGSEA. This CDR3 contains 16 residues. Trimming shortened V by 6 bases and J by 6 bases, and 23 bases separated the two germline ends. The CDR3 DNA is TGCAGCGTCAGGAACCACAGGGACGGGCTTGATGAAAAACTGTTTTTT. It specifies CSVRNHRDGLDEKLFF. Looking up the rest from reference TRBV29-1 and TRBJ1-4 gives the full variable domain: SAVISQKPSRDICQRGTSLTIQCQVDSQVTMMFWYRQQPGQSLTLIATANQGSEATYESGFVIDKFPISRPNLTFSTLTVSNMSPEDSSIYLCSVRNHRDGLDEKLFFGSGTQLSVL.

This clonotype was seen many times. V gene TRBV11-2 combines with J gene TRBJ2-1, with unresolved D. The length of the CDR3 is 11 residues. The V end was cut by 3 bases, the J end by 7 bases, with 4 bases between. CDR1 and CDR2 from the germline V gene are SGHAT and FQNNGV. This chain's CDR3 is CASSFQNEQFF. The DNA for the CDR3 is TGTGCCAGCAGCTTCCAGAATGAGCAGTTCTTC.

V gene TRBV7-9 combines with J gene TRBJ2-1; D tentatively fits TRBD1 or TRBD2 (5 bases each). The CDR3 sequence is 13 residues long. V lost 8 bases, J lost 8 bases, and 16 bases lay in between. CDR1 is SEHNR, CDR2 FQNEAQ, per germline (reference sequence). In DNA, the CDR3 is TGTGCCAGCGTTGTGGGGGAGAGAGATGAGCAGTTCTTC. This gives the protein CASVVGERDEQFF.

By proportion, this clonotype is medium-sized. The genes are TRBV11-2 and TRBJ2-5; 7 positions agree with TRBD2. CDR3 length: 17 amino acids. J gave up 5 bases and V 8 bases, and 20 bases lay outside the gene matches. The germline CDR1 and CDR2 sequences are SGHAT and FQNNGV. The CDR3 protein is CASGHLSGSRSGETQYF. CDR3 in DNA: TGTGCCAGCGGCCACCTTAGCGGGTCCCGATCAGGGGAGACCCAGTACTTC. Based on the CDR3 plus reference TRBV11-2 and TRBJ2-5, the full variable domain is EAGVAQSPRYKIIEKRQSVAFWCNPISGHATLYWYQQILGQGPKLLIQFQNNGVVDDSQLPKDRFSAERLKGVDSTLKIQPAKLEDSAVYLCASGHLSGSRSGETQYFGPGTRLLVL.

This clonotype was recorded at least ten times. This chain links TRBV29-1 with TRBJ2-1; D ambiguous. Trimming stripped 0 bases from V and 10 bases from J, with 13 bases between. The germline V gene has CDR1 SQVTM and CDR2 ANQGSEA. This CDR3 region has 13 residues. CDR3 DNA sequence: TGCAGCGTTGAAGAGACGGTGGGATGGGAGCAGTTCTTC. Translated: CSVEETVGWEQFF.

This clonotype was recorded many times. DNA of the CDR3: TGTGCCAGCAGCCCGGGACTAGCGGGGACCGGGGAGCTGTTTTTT. It is translated as CASSPGLAGTGELFF. V gene TRBV6-2 or TRBV6-3 combines with J gene TRBJ2-2; 13 nucleotides line up with TRBD2. Germline V gene data show CDR1 as MNHEY and CDR2 as SVGEGT. CDR3 length: 15 residues. The V gene end was trimmed by 6 bases and the J gene end by 5 bases; junction bases not matched to a gene: 3.

This clonotype is labeled as medium-sized. The chain carries TRBV29-1 and TRBJ2-5; D call uncertain. Germline V gene data show CDR1 as SQVTM and CDR2 as ANQGSEA. This CDR3 comprises 13 residues. The V end was cut by 0 bases, the J end by 0 bases, with 5 bases between. Here the CDR3 reads CSVEEGYQETQYF. In nucleotides, the CDR3 is TGCAGCGTTGAAGAGGGTTACCAAGAGACCCAGTACTTC.

This clonotype was observed many times. The chain uses TRBV12-3 or TRBV12-4 and TRBJ2-3, with 7 bases fitting TRBD1. The CDR3 is made up of 14 amino acids. With 3 bases clipped from V and 4 bases from J, the junction kept 4 bases outside the gene matches. CDR3 residues: CASSFVTGADTQYF. CDR3 coding DNA: TGTGCCAGCAGTTTTGTAACAGGGGCAGATACGCAGTATTTT.

This clonotype appeared a few times. The chain links TRBV9 to TRBJ2-2; no definite D call. V lost 1 base, J lost 2 bases, and 18 bases lay in between. CDR3 length equals 18 residues. Germline CDR1 is SGDLS and CDR2 is YYNGEE. CDR3 DNA sequence: TGTGCCAGCAGCGTACAACGACCCCCGGGCCACAACACCGGGGAGCTGTTTTTT. It encodes CASSVQRPPGHNTGELFF.

By frequency in the sample, this clonotype is medium-sized. The genes are TRBV20-1 and TRBJ1-4; no clear D. V lost 5 bases, J lost 0 bases, and 16 bases lay in between. Germline V lookup: CDR1 DFQATT, CDR2 SNEGSKA (reference sequence). CDR3 length: 16 amino acids. The CDR3 region has the DNA TGCAGTGCTGCCGACATGACTTGGGCAACTAATGAAAAACTGTTTTTT. This sequence encodes CSAADMTWATNEKLFF.

The sample holds many counts of this clonotype. The V call is TRBV5-6, the J call TRBJ1-4, with TRBD1 identical over 7 bases. This CDR3 is 14 amino acids long. Germline V lookup: CDR1 SGHDT, CDR2 YYEEEE. With 2 bases clipped from V and 8 bases from J, the junction kept 6 bases outside the gene matches. The CDR3 loop is CASSFGTVGEKLFF. The CDR3 DNA reads TGTGCCAGCAGCTTCGGGACAGTGGGGGAAAAACTGTTTTTT. The full variable domain, in which reference TRBV5-6 and TRBJ1-4 provide the parts outside the CDR3, is DAGVTQSPTHLIKTRGQQVTLRCSPKSGHDTVSWYQQALGQGPQFIFQYYEEEERQRGNFPDRFSGHQFPNYSSELNVNALLLGDSALYLCASSFGTVGEKLFFGSGTQLSVL.

By sample share, this clonotype is medium-sized. The chain recombines TRBV27 with TRBJ2-4; 7 bases fit TRBD2. From germline, CDR1 is MNHEY and CDR2 SMNVEV (reference sequence). The CDR3 runs 14 residues. V dropped 6 bases and J dropped 1; count of bases not matched to a gene: 3. The CDR3 sequence is CASSWGGAKNIQYF. DNA of the CDR3: TGTGCCAGCAGCTGGGGAGGGGCCAAAAACATTCAGTACTTC.

By share, this clonotype counts as medium-sized. CDR3 in DNA: TGTGCCAGCAGTTTCTCGGGCAGCATGAACACTGAAGCTTTCTTT. As protein: CASSFSGSMNTEAFF. The chain joins TRBV12-3 or TRBV12-4 to TRBJ1-1; D gene uncertain. Trimming left V 3 bases short and J 0 bases short, with 11 bases between. This CDR3 is 15 amino acids long.

In its sample, this clonotype is medium-sized. The rearrangement links TRBV10-3 to TRBJ1-5; TRBD1 matches 8 bases. V was pared by 8 bases and J by 4 bases, with 7 bases of the junction left unmatched. The CDR3 is made up of 14 amino acids. Looked up from germline, CDR1 is ENHRY and CDR2 is SYGVKD. The CDR3 region is CAIGGTGTNQPQHF. The CDR3 DNA sequence: TGTGCCATCGGGGGGACAGGAACTAATCAGCCCCAGCATTTT.

This clonotype was recorded a few times. V and J are TRBV19 and TRBJ1-5; D call uncertain. The germline V gene has CDR1 LNHDA and CDR2 SQIVND (reference sequence). The CDR3 is made up of 14 amino acids. V lost 3 bases, J lost 0 bases, and 6 bases lay in between. This CDR3 is CASSITDSNQPQHF. DNA for the CDR3: TGTGCCAGTAGTATCACAGATAGCAATCAGCCCCAGCATTTT.

This clonotype appeared many times. This chain connects TRBV12-3 or TRBV12-4 to TRBJ2-3; D is unclear. V was pared by 0 bases and J by 3 bases, with 7 bases between. This CDR3 has 14 amino acids. The CDR3 reads CASSLATVTDTQYF. CDR3 bases: TGTGCCAGCAGTTTAGCGACGGTAACAGATACGCAGTATTTT.